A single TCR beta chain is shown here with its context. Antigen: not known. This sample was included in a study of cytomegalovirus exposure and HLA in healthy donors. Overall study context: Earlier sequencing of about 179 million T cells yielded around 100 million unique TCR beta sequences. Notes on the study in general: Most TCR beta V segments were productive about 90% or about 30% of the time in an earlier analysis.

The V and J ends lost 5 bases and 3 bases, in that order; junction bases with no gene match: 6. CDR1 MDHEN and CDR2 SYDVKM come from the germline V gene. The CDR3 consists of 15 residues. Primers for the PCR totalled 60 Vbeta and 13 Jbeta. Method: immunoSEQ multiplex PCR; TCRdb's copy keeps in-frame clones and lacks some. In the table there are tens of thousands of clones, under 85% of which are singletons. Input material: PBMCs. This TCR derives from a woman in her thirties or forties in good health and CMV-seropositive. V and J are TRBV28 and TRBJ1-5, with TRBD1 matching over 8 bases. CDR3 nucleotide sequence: TGTGCCAGCAGTCCCCAGGACAGGGACAATCAGCCCCAGCATTTT. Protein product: CASSPQDRDNQPQHF.